The present entry profiles one TCR beta chain with its context. CDR1 is LNHDA and CDR2 is SQIVND in the germline V gene (reference sequence). V shed 4 bases and J shed 0 bases, with 10 bases lying between them. The CDR3 consists of 15 residues. Those who participated ranged in age from roughly 18 to 90 years and resided in about two dozen US areas. Repertoires were generated with immunoSEQ multiplex PCR, while TCRdb's copy carries only in-frame clones and drops some. Of 300,000 or so clones listed, 80% to 90% are singletons. The data originate from a study of blood T cell repertoires in COVID-19. Study context: Sources were T cells, B-cell-depleted T cells, or PBMCs; the material itself was cDNA or gDNA.

The chain joins TRBV19 to TRBJ1-3; D unresolved. This receptor was obtained from a woman between 35 and 50 years old with acute COVID-19. Sequences were obtained from PBMCs or T cells enriched from blood (not recorded which). Here the CDR3 reads CASSTSGLSGNTIYF. In DNA form, the CDR3 reads TGTGCCAGTAGTACCTCAGGTCTCTCTGGAAACACCATATATTTT.